Each of the 13 T cell receptor beta chains below was sequenced from the same sample in a study of T cells expressing NK-cell markers. TCRdb re-called the 5' RACE reads; every CDR3 protein appears as one record, without DNA. In all, the sample yields some 500,000 distinct CDR3 sequences. Sequencing was done on a sample of blood T cells: a sorted CD56 or NKG2C T cell subset, CD4+ or CD8+ T cells, or bulk PBMC T cells (not recorded which). These receptors all come from a woman between 45 and 60 years old in good health.

The V call is TRBV4-2, the J call TRBJ2-2; TCRdb calls TRBD2, which cannot be checked without DNA. Germline values: CDR1 LGHNA, CDR2 YNFKEQ. This CDR3 comprises 16 residues. CDR3: CASSQDLLAFTGELFF.

The chain has TRBV12-3 or TRBV12-4 and TRBJ2-7; lacking DNA, the TRBD2 call made by TCRdb goes unchecked. The CDR3 length is 14 residues. CDR3 region: CASNKAGGRYEQYF.

The chain is built from TRBV27 and TRBJ2-3; the D call from TCRdb, TRBD1, cannot be confirmed without DNA. CDR1 is MNHEY, CDR2 SMNVEV, per germline (reference sequence). CDR3 length equals 14 residues. CDR3 protein: CATSDRPGADTQYF.

The chain combines TRBV24-1 with TRBJ2-1. Germline CDR1 reads KGHDR; CDR2 reads SFDVKD. CDR3 length: 14 amino acids. The CDR3 sequence: CATSDPHPNGEQFF.

The rearrangement links TRBV10-2 to TRBJ2-1; TCRdb indicates TRBD1, and absent DNA this call remains unverified. Germline-derived CDR1 and CDR2 are WSHSY and SAAADI. The CDR3 covers 17 residues. CDR3 amino acids: CASSELGGPAQYNEQFF.

The chain uses TRBV29-1 and TRBJ1-2; the TCRdb call, TRBD1, lacks DNA for checking. The CDR3 is 13 amino acids. Looked up from germline, CDR1 is SQVTM and CDR2 is ANQGSEA. The CDR3 loop is CSVRGQGVNGYTF.

CDR3 loop: CASRAGGDSIQYF. This sequence joins TRBV5-1 and TRBJ2-4; as DNA is missing, the TRBD2 call by TCRdb cannot be tested. Looked up from germline, CDR1 is SGHRS and CDR2 is YFSETQ. The CDR3 extends over 13 amino acids. Together with reference TRBV5-1 and TRBJ2-4, the CDR3 gives the full variable domain: KAGVTQTPRYLIKTRGQQVTLSCSPISGHRSVSWYQQTPGQGLQFLFEYFSETQRNKGNFPGRFSGRQFSNSRSEMNVSTLELGDSALYLCASRAGGDSIQYFGAGTRLSVL.

V is TRBV5-1 and J is TRBJ2-1; the D call from TCRdb, TRBD1, cannot be confirmed without DNA. This CDR3 contains 15 residues. CDR1 SGHRS and CDR2 YFSETQ come from the germline V gene. The CDR3 loop reads CASSLGSGGVGEQFF. Together with reference TRBV5-1 and TRBJ2-1, the CDR3 gives the full variable domain: KAGVTQTPRYLIKTRGQQVTLSCSPISGHRSVSWYQQTPGQGLQFLFEYFSETQRNKGNFPGRFSGRQFSNSRSEMNVSTLELGDSALYLCASSLGSGGVGEQFFGPGTRLTVL.

This chain links TRBV11-1 with TRBJ2-1; TCRdb picks TRBD1, but there is no DNA to check that call. The CDR3 runs 15 residues. Germline CDR1 reads SGHAT; CDR2 reads FQDESV (reference sequence). The CDR3 here is CASSFGTGVHNEQFF.

The genes are TRBV5-1 and TRBJ2-5; TCRdb selects TRBD1, and the lack of DNA leaves this call unchecked. CDR3 length equals 16 residues. From germline, CDR1 is SGHRS and CDR2 YFSETQ. CDR3 sequence reads: CASSSLGQTIPKAQYF.

The chain is built from TRBV20-1 and TRBJ2-1; with no DNA, the TCRdb D assignment of TRBD1 cannot be verified. Per the germline V gene, CDR1 is DFQATT and CDR2 is SNEGSKA (reference sequence). This CDR3 is built from 11 residues. This chain's CDR3 is CSARVPPEQFF.

The rearrangement links TRBV27 to TRBJ2-3. This CDR3 has 15 residues. Germline CDR1 is MNHEY and CDR2 is SMNVEV (reference sequence). CDR3 amino acids: CASSLESAARHTQYF.

The J gene is TRBJ1-2, the V gene TRBV15. This CDR3 has 14 amino acids. Germline V gene sequence: CDR1 LNHNV, CDR2 YYDKDF (reference sequence). The chain's CDR3 is CATSRGVPNYGYTF.